The 7 T cell receptor beta chains below were found in one sample sequenced in a study of cytomegalovirus exposure and HLA in healthy donors. Primers included in the PCR were 60 Vbeta and 13 Jbeta primers. The repertoire was sequenced with immunoSEQ multiplex PCR; TCRdb's copy has only in-frame clones and lacks some. The table shows 190,000 or so clones, with less than 85% occurring only once. The sequencing input was PBMCs. All receptors derive from a boy younger than 18 in good health and CMV-seronegative.

This sequence joins TRBV29-1 and TRBJ2-3, with D possibly matching TRBD2 (5 bases). With 7 bases removed from V and 4 bases from J, the gap between germline ends came to 15 bases. The length of the CDR3 is 13 residues. CDR1 and CDR2 (germline): SQVTM, ANQGSEA. The DNA of the CDR3 is TGCAGCGCCGGACTCTCCGCCCCAGATACGCAGTATTTT. It encodes CSAGLSAPDTQYF.

The chain recombines TRBV18 with TRBJ2-7; D not resolved. Germline CDR1 reads KGHSH; CDR2 reads LQKENI. The CDR3 is 14 residues long. V was trimmed by 3 bases and J by 3 bases, leaving 12 bases between them. CDR3 residues: CASSPEQRYYEQYF. The CDR3 coding sequence is TGTGCCAGCTCACCTGAACAGAGATACTACGAGCAGTACTTC.

Concerning this clone itself: At one end the junction does not follow the germline gene, possibly because of a read error. The chain joins TRBV4-1 to TRBJ2-2, with a weak D call TRBD2 (6 bases). CDR1 and CDR2 from the germline V gene are MGHRA and YSYEKL. The CDR3 extends over 15 amino acids. CDR3: CASSLEGRLTGGLFF. The CDR3 region has the DNA TGCGCCAGCAGCCTCGAGGGCCGGCTCACCGGGGGGCTGTTTTTT.

CDR3 bases: TGTGCCAGCAGCTTAGAAACAGGGGGCGAGTGGGAGCAGTACTTC. It translates to CASSLETGGEWEQYF. The chain combines TRBV7-2 with TRBJ2-7, with TRBD1 matching 9 bases. Trimming at V came to 1 base and at J to 7 bases, leaving 8 bases not matched to a gene. This CDR3 has 15 residues. In germline, CDR1 is SGHTA, CDR2 FQGNSA.

This clone was seen only once. This chain links TRBV7-2 with TRBJ2-4; a weak D match, TRBD2 (6 bases). V was trimmed by 2 bases and J by 13 bases, leaving 12 bases between them. The CDR3 runs to 12 residues. The germline V gene has CDR1 SGHTA and CDR2 FQGNSA. This CDR3 is CASSLRRDSQYF. In DNA form, the CDR3 reads TGTGCCAGCAGCTTACGCCGGGACTCACAGTACTTC.

CDR3 amino acids: CASSIAKGERGNTIYF. DNA for the CDR3: TGTGCCAGTAGTATAGCTAAAGGGGAACGTGGAAACACCATATATTTT. V is TRBV19 and J is TRBJ1-3; possibly TRBD1 for D (5 bases). The V gene's germline CDR1 is LNHDA and CDR2 SQIVND (reference sequence). The ends were cut back, 1 base at V and 3 bases at J, with 13 bases in the middle. This CDR3 is 16 amino acids long.

The J gene is TRBJ1-4, the V gene TRBV20-1; unclear D gene. Germline V gene lookup returns CDR1 DFQATT and CDR2 SNEGSKA (reference sequence). Trimming removed 3 bases from V and 7 bases from J, with 6 bases in between. The CDR3 extends over 11 amino acids. The CDR3 sequence is CSARVGEKLFF. For the CDR3, the DNA is TGCAGTGCTAGGGTCGGTGAAAAACTGTTTTTT.